Listed here are 3 T cell receptor beta chains from one sample, sequenced in a study of blood T cell repertoires in COVID-19 (dated by TCRdb to between 2020 and 2021). Library method: the immunoSEQ multiplex PCR assay. TCRdb obtained this table from immuneACCESS and retained in-frame rearrangements with V and J assigned. These tables miss some clones; where compared with another copy, unresolved V genes account for less than half of the shortfall, and the remainder is unexplained. The sample table records 110,000 or so clones; 81% of these occur just once. The ten top clones hold under 2% of the sample. The source material was peripheral blood. The source is a middle-aged man with acute or convalescent COVID-19.

The rearrangement links TRBV7-9 to TRBJ1-1; D remains unclear. Looked up from germline, CDR1 is SEHNR and CDR2 is FQNEAQ (reference sequence). The CDR3 sequence is 12 residues long. Trimming left V 5 bases short and J 4 bases short, with 8 bases between. CDR3 nucleotide sequence: TGTGCCAGCAGCCTACGGAGCACTGAAGCTTTCTTT. It encodes CASSLRSTEAFF.

The chain carries TRBV3-1 (or the pseudogene TRBV3-2) and TRBJ2-2, with a possible D match to TRBD1 (5 bases). The germline V and J ends were trimmed by 1 base and 4 bases, with 13 bases remaining between them. This CDR3 spans 16 amino acids. Germline CDR1 is LGHDT and CDR2 is YNNKEL (reference sequence). DNA for the CDR3: TGTGCCAGCAGCCAAGCTCGGCAGGGAAGCACCGGGGAGCTGTTTTTT. Translated: CASSQARQGSTGELFF.

This clone has just a few counts. In DNA form, the CDR3 reads TGTGCCAGCAGTGAAGCCAGGGCAGACCTTAGCAATCAGCCCCAGCATTTT. It specifies CASSEARADLSNQPQHF. The chain recombines TRBV2 with TRBJ1-5; TRBD1 is a possible D gene (5 bases). This CDR3 has 17 residues. Germline assignment: CDR1 SNHLY and CDR2 FYNNEI. Trimming cost V 0 bases and J 0 bases, with 12 bases left between them.